This T cell receptor (beta chain) was obtained from a study of CXCR3-negative and CXCR3-positive naive CD8 T cells. TRB cDNA was prepared as libraries by UMI-labeled 5' RACE. TCRdb reanalyzed the 5' RACE reads, giving one entry per CDR3 protein sequence and no DNA. Reported are about 38,000 distinct CDR3 sequences; the ten largest clones contain about 14%. Investigators sorted each CD8+ T cell subset in triplicate, taking hundreds of thousands of cells each time. CDR3 length: 14 residues. In germline, CDR1 is DFQATT, CDR2 SNEGSKA (reference sequence). The specimen sequenced was memory CD8+ T cells from blood. The TCR comes from a human donor in good health. Some clones in this sample may be carry-over from other donors' samples. The chain uses TRBV20-1 and TRBJ2-7; the D call from TCRdb, TRBD1, cannot be confirmed without DNA. CDR3 in amino acids: CSADAGWGSYEQYF.